These 29 T cell receptor beta chains were all obtained from the same sample, sequenced in a study of blood T cells in healthy people across ages. A second about 6 to 12 cycle PCR used barcoded and J-beta primers. Each CDR3 protein is one row after TCRdb ran MiXCR on the 5' RACE reads. Of roughly 1.5 million distinct CDR3 sequences detected, less than 45% appear once; the ten largest clones hold less than 5%. The sample comprised blood. These receptors were obtained from a young woman in good health.

The CDR3 bases are TGTGCCAGCAGCCAAGATCCCCCCCTCGGCGAGCAGTACTTC. This encodes CASSQDPPLGEQYF. The rearrangement uses TRBV4-2 and TRBJ2-5; D ambiguous. With the DNA end fitting TRBJ2-7 better, the J assignment may be wrong. The CDR3 length is 14 residues. Germline CDR1 and CDR2: LGHNA and YNFKEQ.

Of note for this clonotype: The junction does not match germline at one end; this may be a read error. The chain recombines TRBV5-1 with TRBJ2-5; D is tentatively TRBD1 or TRBD2 (5 bases each). This CDR3 spans 14 amino acids. CDR1 is SGHRS and CDR2 is YFSETQ in the germline V gene. The CDR3 region is CTSRMGDRPGLQYF. In DNA form, the CDR3 reads TGCACCAGCAGAATGGGAGACAGACCTGGGTTGCAGTACTTC. The whole variable domain, remainder taken from reference TRBV5-1 and TRBJ2-5, is KAGVTQTPRYLIKTRGQQVTLSCSPISGHRSVSWYQQTPGQGLQFLFEYFSETQRNKGNFPGRFSGRQFSNSRSEMNVSTLELGDSALYLCTSRMGDRPGLQYFGPGTRLLVL.

In this sample, this clonotype turned up a few times. The CDR3 sequence: CSVAGQGWANYGYTF. The CDR3 DNA is TGCAGCGTCGCCGGACAGGGATGGGCTAACTATGGCTACACCTTC. The rearrangement joins TRBV29-1 to TRBJ1-2; TRBD1 aligns across 8 bases. J lost 0 bases, V lost 6 bases, and 9 bases had no gene match. The CDR3 spans 15 residues. CDR1 is SQVTM, CDR2 ANQGSEA, per germline.

This chain joins TRBV6-2 or TRBV6-3 and TRBJ1-2, with 7 nucleotides matching TRBD1. Germline V lookup: CDR1 MNHEY, CDR2 SVGEGT. J was trimmed by 3 bases and V by 11 bases; bases with no gene match: 9. The CDR3 has 13 amino acids. CDR3 sequence: CASHRGPHYGYTF. The CDR3, as DNA: TGTGCCTCACACAGGGGACCCCACTATGGCTACACCTTC.

The chain links TRBV4-2 to TRBJ1-2; 12 bases are a match to TRBD1. Germline-derived CDR1 and CDR2 are LGHNA and YNFKEQ. With V trimmed by 0 bases and J by 8 bases, 4 bases remained unmatched. This CDR3 comprises 15 residues. CDR3 sequence reads: CASSQDAGTGGGYTF. DNA of the CDR3: TGTGCCAGCAGCCAAGATGCCGGGACAGGGGGCGGCTACACCTTC.

V and J are TRBV10-3 and TRBJ1-2; D is ambiguous. V lost 11 bases and J 7 bases, leaving 20 bases between the germline ends. The germline V gene has CDR1 ENHRY and CDR2 SYGVKD. This CDR3 has 13 amino acids. The CDR3 DNA is TGTGCCTCCATGAGGCATTCTGTCTGTGGCTACACCTTC. Protein: CASMRHSVCGYTF.

This clonotype has just a few counts. The rearrangement links TRBV28 to TRBJ1-1; the D gene is possibly TRBD1 (5 bases). The germline V gene has CDR1 MDHEN and CDR2 SYDVKM. Trimming took 11 bases from V and 5 from J, leaving 18 bases between them. CDR3 size: 13 residues. The CDR3 DNA follows: TGTGCCGCAACGCATGGGGGGGGAACTGAAGCTTTCTTT. It specifies CAATHGGGTEAFF.

This clonotype was picked up a small number of times. The CDR3 loop is CASSLVAGPHEQFF. The CDR3 nucleotides are TGTGCCAGCAGCTTAGTAGCGGGCCCTCATGAGCAGTTCTTC. This chain joins TRBV7-2 and TRBJ2-1; 7 positions match TRBD2. The CDR3 is 14 amino acids. The germline V gene encodes CDR1 SGHTA and CDR2 FQGNSA. With 1 base clipped from V and 8 bases from J, the junction kept 5 bases outside the gene matches.

The chain carries TRBV3-1 and TRBJ1-2, with D unresolved. Trimming left V 2 bases short and J 0 bases short, with 10 bases between. This CDR3 is built from 15 residues. Per the germline V gene, CDR1 is LGHDT and CDR2 is YNNKEL (reference sequence). CDR3 bases: TGTGCCAGCAGCCAATATACTGATTCTAACTATGGCTACACCTTC. Translating it yields CASSQYTDSNYGYTF.

This clonotype came up a few times. The chain recombines TRBV27 with TRBJ2-1; 9 nucleotides agree with TRBD2. J lost 7 bases, V lost 5 bases, and 6 bases had no gene match. Germline CDR1 reads MNHEY; CDR2 reads SMNVEV (reference sequence). This CDR3 has 14 amino acids. Written as DNA, the CDR3 is TGTGCCAGCAGTCCGCGACTAGCGGTGAATGAGCAGTTCTTC. Amino acids: CASSPRLAVNEQFF.

Remarks on this clonotype: This sequence may be a read error, since a much larger clone differs from it by one base. V is TRBV20-1 and J is TRBJ2-3; D might be TRBD1 or TRBD2, each matching 5 bases. CDR3 size: 14 residues. V was pared by 6 bases and J by 3 bases, with 16 bases between. The germline gives CDR1 DFQATT, CDR2 SNEGSKA (reference sequence). CDR3 DNA sequence: TGCAGTGCGAATCTTGGGGGAGTGACAGATACGCAGTATTTT. It yields the protein CSANLGGVTDTQYF.

The genes are TRBV6-6 and TRBJ2-7; maybe TRBD2 (6 bases). This CDR3 has 12 residues. Germline V CDR1 and CDR2: MNHNY, SVGAGI (reference sequence). V lost 8 bases to trimming and J lost 4 bases, with 12 bases between them. The CDR3 DNA sequence: TGTGCCAGCGCGGCAGGGAGGTACGAGCAGTACTTC. Protein product: CASAAGRYEQYF.

V usage is TRBV25-1 and J usage is TRBJ2-5; D is undetermined. Germline V gene lookup returns CDR1 MGHDK and CDR2 SYGVNS. V gave up 3 bases and J gave up 11 bases, with 16 bases separating them. CDR3 length equals 13 residues. CDR3 in DNA: TGTGCCAGCAGTGATGTCTTCGTTTTGCCGCAGTACTTC. It yields the protein CASSDVFVLPQYF.

This clonotype was seen a handful of times. An end of the junction differs from the germline gene, which may be a read error. The rearrangement joins TRBV7-7 to TRBJ1-2; D is unresolved. Germline CDR1 reads SSHAT; CDR2 reads FNYEAQ (reference sequence). The CDR3 is 14 amino acids. Here the CDR3 DNA reads TGTGCTAGCAGCTTAGCGGTGTTTTCAGGAGGCTACACCTTC. It is translated as CASSLAVFSGGYTF.

As for this clonotype: This is likely a read error, given that the CDR3 carries no conserved phenylalanine or tryptophan at its end. The chain is built from TRBV2 and TRBJ1-2; D is uncertain. The CDR3 totals 11 residues. V dropped 9 bases and J dropped 8 bases, with 13 bases sitting between them. Germline V CDR1 and CDR2: SNHLY, FYNNEI. The chain's CDR3 is CARTALSGYTV. The CDR3 DNA follows: TGTGCCAGAACAGCACTATCAGGCTACACCGTC.

This clonotype was seen only once. The chain employs TRBV7-2 and TRBJ2-4; TRBD2 is a possible D gene (5 bases). Near its end, the DNA agrees better with TRBJ2-7, so the J call may be wrong. In germline, CDR1 is SGHTA, CDR2 FQGNSA. The CDR3 contains 14 residues. The CDR3 here is CASSLRTLSYEQYF. CDR3 DNA sequence: TGTGCCAGCAGCTTACGGACTCTCTCCTACGAGCAGTACTTC.

J is TRBJ2-4 and V is TRBV5-6; D is ambiguous. Deletions cut 1 base from V and 4 bases from J, with 12 bases between. This CDR3 region has 15 residues. CDR1 and CDR2 from the germline V gene are SGHDT and YYEEEE. The CDR3, as DNA: TGTGCCAGCAGCTTGTATGACAAAGGGAAAAACATTCAGTACTTC. Its protein is CASSLYDKGKNIQYF.

The V gene is TRBV18, the J gene TRBJ2-5, with 7 bases aligning to TRBD1. The CDR3 has 15 amino acids. Per the germline V gene, CDR1 is KGHSH and CDR2 is LQKENI. Trimming cost V 2 bases and J 4 bases; bases outside gene matches: 7. For the CDR3, the DNA is TGTGCCAGCTCACCAATGGGACAGTATGGAGAGACCCAGTACTTC. Translating gives CASSPMGQYGETQYF.

The chain links TRBV6-6 to TRBJ2-5; D unresolved. The CDR3 runs to 13 residues. V gave up 0 bases and J gave up 11 bases, with 13 bases separating them. Germline CDR1 and CDR2: MNHNY and SVGAGI (reference sequence). The chain's CDR3 is CASSYSSRVGQYF. The DNA of the CDR3 is TGTGCCAGCAGTTACTCGAGTAGGGTTGGGCAGTACTTC.

V gene TRBV12-3 or TRBV12-4 combines with J gene TRBJ2-5, with D possibly TRBD1 on 6 matching bases. The tail of the sequence fits TRBJ2-7 better, so the J call may be wrong. The CDR3 contains 14 residues. As DNA, the CDR3 is TGTGCCAGCAGTCACAGTACAGGGTTGGGCGAGCAGTACTTC. Translation: CASSHSTGLGEQYF.

The chain combines TRBV15 with TRBJ2-1, with D perhaps matching TRBD2 (5 bases). CDR3 size: 13 residues. The V gene's germline CDR1 is LNHNV and CDR2 YYDKDF (reference sequence). Between the trimmed V and J ends, which lost 0 bases and 9 bases, there was a span of 9 bases. For the CDR3, the DNA is TGTGCCACCAGCAGAGACGGGGTCGGTGAGCAGTTCTTC. Its protein product is CATSRDGVGEQFF.

This clonotype was seen a few times. The rearrangement joins TRBV7-9 to TRBJ1-5; 7 nucleotides line up with TRBD1. This CDR3 has 12 amino acids. Per the germline V gene, CDR1 is SEHNR and CDR2 is FQNEAQ (reference sequence). J gave up 4 bases and V 10 bases, and 4 bases lay outside the gene matches. In DNA, the CDR3 is TGTGCCATCGACAGGGTTAATCAGCCCCAGCATTTT. It translates to CAIDRVNQPQHF.

This clonotype was detected only a few times. The rearrangement joins TRBV20-1 to TRBJ2-1; D perhaps matches TRBD2 (6 bases). Trimming removed 2 bases from V and 7 bases from J, with 12 bases in between. The CDR3 totals 13 residues. Per germline, CDR1 DFQATT and CDR2 SNEGSKA (reference sequence). This chain's CDR3 is CSARLAPMNEQFF. CDR3 coding DNA: TGCAGTGCTAGACTAGCGCCCATGAATGAGCAGTTCTTC.

The J gene is TRBJ2-7, the V gene TRBV20-1; TRBD1 is a possible D gene (7 bases). Trimming took off 6 bases at V and 6 bases at J, with 18 bases between the two ends. The germline gives CDR1 DFQATT, CDR2 SNEGSKA (reference sequence). This CDR3 contains 13 residues. This CDR3 reads CSAFGRQGGEQYF. CDR3 DNA sequence: TGCAGTGCATTCGGGAGACAGGGAGGCGAGCAGTACTTC.

This sequence joins TRBV5-5 and TRBJ2-5, with 13 bases that match TRBD2. Germline V gives CDR1 SGHKS, CDR2 YYEKEE (reference sequence). The CDR3 has 16 residues. Trimming took 4 bases from V and 11 from J; bases not matched to a gene: 14. The CDR3: CASSVLAGGSFNEQYF. The DNA for the CDR3 is TGTGCCAGCAGCGTACTAGCGGGAGGGAGTTTCAATGAGCAGTACTTC. Drawing the rest from reference TRBV5-5 and TRBJ2-5, the complete variable domain is DAGVTQSPTHLIKTRGQQVTLRCSPISGHKSVSWYQQVLGQGPQFIFQYYEKEERGRGNFPDRFSARQFPNYSSELNVNALLLGDSALYLCASSVLAGGSFNEQYFGPGTRLLVL.

This chain links TRBV29-1 with TRBJ2-1, with 9 bases aligning to TRBD2. The CDR3 has 16 residues. Trimming removed 0 bases from V and 7 bases from J; junction bases left unmatched: 10. CDR1 and CDR2 from the germline V gene are SQVTM and ANQGSEA. The CDR3 spells CSVEDRSGGTQNEQFF. The DNA for the CDR3 is TGCAGCGTTGAAGACCGGAGCGGGGGGACACAGAATGAGCAGTTCTTC.

The J gene is TRBJ2-7, the V gene TRBV4-1, with 12 bases identical to TRBD2. The germline gives CDR1 MGHRA, CDR2 YSYEKL. This CDR3 is 16 amino acids long. Trimming removed 2 bases from V and 7 bases from J; junction bases left unmatched: 9. The CDR3 sequence is CASSQLAGGTYNEQYF. Written as DNA, the CDR3 is TGCGCCAGCAGCCAACTAGCGGGGGGGACCTACAATGAGCAGTACTTC.

The chain recombines TRBV7-2 with TRBJ2-1; tentative D call: TRBD1 (5 bases). Looked up from germline, CDR1 is SGHTA and CDR2 is FQGNSA. The V and J ends lost 6 bases and 2 bases respectively, with 11 bases between them. This CDR3 is built from 14 residues. In DNA, the CDR3 is TGTGCCAGCAGATTGGACATTACCTACAATGAGCAGTTCTTC. It encodes CASRLDITYNEQFF.

CDR3 sequence: CASRGTGRSGELFF. DNA for the CDR3: TGTGCCAGCAGAGGGACAGGGAGGTCCGGGGAGCTGTTTTTT. V and J are TRBV12-3 or TRBV12-4 and TRBJ2-2; 9 bases fit TRBD1. This CDR3 is built from 14 residues. V was pared by 6 bases and J by 6 bases, with 5 bases of the junction left unmatched.